One sample yielded the 14 T cell receptor beta chains listed below, sequenced in a study of cytomegalovirus exposure and HLA in healthy donors (dated by TCRdb to about 2017). To prepare the library, the immunoSEQ multiplex PCR assay was applied. The multiplex PCR relied on a mix of 60 forward primers for TCR Vbeta segments and 13 reverse primers for TCR Jbeta segments. This immuneACCESS table, as held by TCRdb, lists in-frame sequences with V and J called but not all clones. Of the missing ones, under half trace to an unresolved V gene in checked studies; the others have no known cause. A total of over 150,000 clones appear in this sample, roughly 80% of them only once. The ten most abundant clones make up 4.9% of the sample. Sequencing input: PBMCs. These receptors came from a male donor in good health and CMV-seronegative.

The V call is TRBV6-6, the J call TRBJ1-4; 8 bases agree with TRBD1. The CDR3 totals 16 residues. With 6 bases clipped from V and 1 base from J, the junction kept 7 bases outside the gene matches. Germline values: CDR1 MNHNY, CDR2 SVGAGI (reference sequence). In DNA form, the CDR3 reads TGTGCCAGCAGCATCGCAGGGGGCAGAACTAATGAAAAACTGTTTTTT. Translation: CASSIAGGRTNEKLFF.

The chain combines TRBV5-1 with TRBJ2-7; D is perhaps TRBD2 (5 bases). Between the trimmed V and J ends, which lost 0 bases and 7 bases, there was a span of 17 bases. Germline CDR1 and CDR2: SGHRS and YFSETQ. CDR3 length: 15 amino acids. CDR3: CASSLVGRVWDEQYF. The CDR3 nucleotides read TGCGCCAGCAGCTTGGTCGGGCGGGTCTGGGATGAGCAGTACTTC.

This clone has just a few counts. The chain links TRBV4-1 to TRBJ2-7; no firm D call. The V end was cut by 0 bases, the J end by 1 base, with 10 bases between. The germline V gene has CDR1 MGHRA and CDR2 YSYEKL. The CDR3 has 15 amino acids. In nucleotides, the CDR3 is TGCGCCAGCAGCCAAGATGTGGGCAGATCCTACGAGCAGTACTTC. Translation gives CASSQDVGRSYEQYF.

J is TRBJ1-1 and V is TRBV7-2; 7 nucleotides agree with TRBD1. V dropped 5 bases and J dropped 3; count of bases not matched to a gene: 3. Germline CDR1 SGHTA, CDR2 FQGNSA. CDR3 length: 13 residues. CDR3 nucleotides: TGTGCCAGCAGCCTAACAGGGGACACTGAAGCTTTCTTT. Protein sequence: CASSLTGDTEAFF.

This rearrangement joins TRBV5-6 to TRBJ2-5; tentatively, D is TRBD2 (5 bases). Looked up from germline, CDR1 is SGHDT and CDR2 is YYEEEE. The CDR3 extends over 14 amino acids. The V end was cut by 1 base, the J end by 4 bases, with 11 bases between. CDR3: CASSLRASRETQYF. In DNA, the CDR3 is TGTGCCAGCAGCTTGCGGGCTAGCCGAGAGACCCAGTACTTC.

The CDR3 DNA reads TGCGCCAGCAGCCAGGGACTAGCGGGCTTCCAAGAGACCCAGTACTTC. Translation: CASSQGLAGFQETQYF. The rearrangement links TRBV5-1 to TRBJ2-5, with 12 bases that match TRBD2. Trimming removed 4 bases from V and 1 base from J; junction bases left unmatched: 5. Germline CDR1 is SGHRS and CDR2 is YFSETQ. The CDR3 consists of 16 residues.

This sequence joins TRBV5-1 and TRBJ2-3; a possible D gene is TRBD2 (6 bases). The CDR3 loop spans 19 amino acids. The V end lost 6 bases, the J end lost 0 bases, and 26 bases lay between the germline ends. The germline V gene encodes CDR1 SGHRS and CDR2 YFSETQ. CDR3 sequence reads: CASTKSGTLAITSTDTQYF. CDR3 sequence (DNA): TGCGCCAGCACCAAAAGTGGCACCCTAGCGATAACTAGCACAGATACGCAGTATTTT. Filled out from reference TRBV5-1 and TRBJ2-3, the complete variable domain reads KAGVTQTPRYLIKTRGQQVTLSCSPISGHRSVSWYQQTPGQGLQFLFEYFSETQRNKGNFPGRFSGRQFSNSRSEMNVSTLELGDSALYLCASTKSGTLAITSTDTQYFGPGTRLTVL.

This clone was picked up a small number of times. The chain is built from TRBV7-9 and TRBJ2-3, with no clear D. Between the trimmed V and J ends, which lost 4 bases and 4 bases, there was a span of 3 bases. This CDR3 region has 11 residues. Germline loops: CDR1 SEHNR, CDR2 FQNEAQ (reference sequence). The CDR3: CASSSADTQYF. The CDR3 DNA is TGTGCCAGCAGCTCGGCAGATACGCAGTATTTT.

The chain joins TRBV2 to TRBJ2-3, with D perhaps TRBD2 (5 bases). Germline loops: CDR1 SNHLY, CDR2 FYNNEI. V was clipped by 4 bases and J by 4 bases, with 6 bases between them. The CDR3 is made up of 12 amino acids. CDR3 sequence: CASSVGADTQYF. Written as DNA, the CDR3 is TGTGCCAGCAGTGTCGGGGCAGATACGCAGTATTTT.

This chain connects TRBV19 to TRBJ2-1, with 14 bases matching TRBD2. The CDR3 consists of 17 residues. V was clipped by 4 bases and J by 7 bases; unmatched bases: 9. Germline CDR1 LNHDA, CDR2 SQIVND (reference sequence). The CDR3 DNA follows: TGTGCCAGTAGTACGCCCCTTAGACTAGCGGGAGGGAATGAGCAGTTCTTC. The encoded protein is CASSTPLRLAGGNEQFF. Together with reference TRBV19 and TRBJ2-1, the CDR3 gives the full variable domain: DGGITQSPKYLFRKEGQNVTLSCEQNLNHDAMYWYRQDPGQGLRLIYYSQIVNDFQKGDIAEGYSVSREKKESFPLTVTSAQKNPTAFYLCASSTPLRLAGGNEQFFGPGTRLTVL.

As regards this clone: The sample carries other DNA sequences with the same CDR3. This rearrangement joins TRBV2 to TRBJ1-2, with TRBD1 matching 10 bases. The CDR3 consists of 12 residues. V lost 4 bases to trimming and J lost 8 bases; unmatched junction nucleotides: 1. In germline, CDR1 is SNHLY, CDR2 FYNNEI. Here the CDR3 reads CASSGTGGGYTF. CDR3 nucleotide sequence: TGTGCCAGCAGTGGGACAGGGGGAGGCTACACCTTC.

The V and J genes are TRBV4-3 and TRBJ2-3; D gene unclear. The CDR3 consists of 14 residues. Trimming took off 0 bases at V and 8 bases at J, with 12 bases between the two ends. Germline CDR1 LGHNA, CDR2 YSLEER. DNA of the CDR3: TGCGCCAGCAGCCAAGATAGGCTAGTTGGTACGCAGTATTTT. As protein: CASSQDRLVGTQYF.

CDR3 nucleotides: TGTGCCAGCAGTTTATCCCTAGCGGGAGGGCGGTTGTTTTTT. Protein product: CASSLSLAGGRLFF. This chain links TRBV28 with TRBJ2-2; 12 positions agree with TRBD2. This CDR3 region has 14 residues. The V gene's germline CDR1 is MDHEN and CDR2 SYDVKM. With 1 base clipped from V and 15 bases from J, the junction kept 6 bases outside the gene matches.

In its sample, this clone was seen a few times. The rearrangement joins TRBV27 to TRBJ1-5; TRBD1 is a possible D gene (6 bases). CDR3 size: 15 residues. Per germline, CDR1 MNHEY and CDR2 SMNVEV (reference sequence). Trimming cost V 4 bases and J 1 base, with 11 bases left between them. The CDR3 nucleotides are TGTGCCAGCAGTTGGGGGGGCCTAAGCAATCAGCCCCAGCATTTT. This encodes CASSWGGLSNQPQHF.